This T cell receptor (beta chain) was captured in a study of blood T cell repertoires in COVID-19. Study summary: Sites in the United States, Italy and Spain provided acute and convalescent COVID-19 samples. In each case, the material was cDNA or gDNA derived from T cells, B-cell-depleted T cells, or PBMCs.

Per the study methods: Amplification of reference gene primers provided the estimated nucleated cell counts. The repertoire was sequenced with immunoSEQ multiplex PCR; TCRdb's copy has only in-frame clones and lacks some. The V and J calls and clone size are taken from that table; D and trimming were inferred from the DNA. The repertoire holds about 150,000 clones, with roughly four fifths as singletons. The V gene lost 3 bases and the J gene lost 6 bases, with 13 bases spanning the gap. CDR3 size: 15 residues. Germline assignment: CDR1 SGHRS and CDR2 YFSETQ. Enrolled during active infection, Seattle patients were then followed longitudinally.

The chain recombines TRBV5-1 with TRBJ1-6; D is unresolved. This sequence originates from a woman aged 60-75 years with COVID-19, enrolled during active disease. Sample: peripheral blood. CDR3 in amino acids: CASSSLVGLNSPLHF. The DNA for the CDR3 is TGCGCCAGCAGCTCCTTGGTCGGTCTTAATTCACCCCTCCACTTT.